The clone carrying this TCR beta chain was counted between two and nine times. This sample is part of a study of tumor-infiltrating lymphocytes in oesophageal squamous cell carcinoma. TCRdb independently ran MiXCR on the PCR reads; one entry per CDR3 protein. Among some 22,000 distinct CDR3 sequences listed, more than 30% were seen once. Material: esophageal tumor tissue. The TCR was taken from a male donor with esophageal squamous cell carcinoma.

This chain's CDR3 is CATSDPGLNEQFF. The DNA of the CDR3 is TGTGCCACCAGTGACCCCGGACTGAATGAGCAGTTCTTC. The chain carries TRBV24-1 and TRBJ2-3, with TRBD2 as a possible D gene (5 bases). The DNA end is a closer match to TRBJ2-1, so the J assignment may be wrong. The CDR3 runs to 13 residues. In germline, CDR1 is KGHDR, CDR2 SFDVKD.